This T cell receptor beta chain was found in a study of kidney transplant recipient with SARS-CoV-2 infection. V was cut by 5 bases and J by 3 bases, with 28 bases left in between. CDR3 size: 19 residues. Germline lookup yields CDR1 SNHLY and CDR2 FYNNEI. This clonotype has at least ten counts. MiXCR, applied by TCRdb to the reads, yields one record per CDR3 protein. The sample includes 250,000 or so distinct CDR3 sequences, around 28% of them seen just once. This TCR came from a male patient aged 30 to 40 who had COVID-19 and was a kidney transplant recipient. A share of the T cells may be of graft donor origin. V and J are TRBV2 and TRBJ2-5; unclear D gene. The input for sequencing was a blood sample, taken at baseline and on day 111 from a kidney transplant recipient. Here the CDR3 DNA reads TGTGCCAGCAGTCCGCAGGCCCATAACGGGTATTTGGTAAAAGAGACCCAGTACTTC. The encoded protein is CASSPQAHNGYLVKETQYF.